The T cell receptor beta chain under discussion was sequenced for a study of human T cells and chemical hapten exposure. Across the whole study: 2% DPC was applied to around 2 cm by around 2 cm of upper inner arm skin for sensitization. Study-level findings and limits: Versus controls, significantly more large CDR3 similarity clusters arose from expanded TCRs.

This clonotype was recorded at least ten times. The antigen is not known. The study's library attached unique molecular identifiers to single cDNA molecules. TCRdb ran MiXCR on the RACE reads and lists one entry per CDR3 protein. The sample records roughly 380,000 distinct CDR3 sequences, about 6% being singletons. As for time point: patch test 2, 6 weeks after DPC sensitization. Specified treatment: therapeutic diphenylcyclopropenone sensitization with weekly scalp DPC. The donor pool consisted of alopecia patients aged 18 to 70 years, considered suitable for DPC. V lost 2 bases, J lost 3 bases, and 14 bases lay in between. Germline-derived CDR1 and CDR2 are MNHEY and SVGEGT. This CDR3 has 16 amino acids.

The TCR sequence derives from a woman younger than 35 with alopecia areata. Some clones in this sample may be carry-over from other donors' samples. Sequenced material: whole blood, taken in connection with sensitization to the hapten diphenylcyclopropenone (DPC). The chain uses TRBV6-2 or TRBV6-3 and TRBJ1-5, with D unclear. CDR3 DNA sequence: TGTGCCAGCAGTTACCTCCCGACGGGGTCCAATCAGCCCCAGCATTTT. Its protein product is CASSYLPTGSNQPQHF.